The rows below give T cell receptor beta chains drawn from one sample of a study of T-cell memory formation after mild COVID-19. A single record per CDR3 protein comes from TCRdb applying MiXCR to the 5' RACE reads. The table records 400,000 to 500,000 distinct CDR3 sequences, approximately 20% of them present only once. The sequencing input was PBMCs or a T cell subset sorted from them (not recorded which). The receptors were sampled from an adult woman who had mild COVID-19 (a few samples of this study predate the infection). Cell type and time point are not known. Both conserved end residues are part of each CDR3. The D gene is left open where the match is weak.

>TRBJ2-7|TRBV28|TRBD1
CASRRRDRGGYEQYF
>TRBJ1-1|TRBV5-1|TRBD1
CASSRTGTGGNTEAFF
>TRBJ2-3|TRBV20-1|TRBD2
CSARAGGSGTDTQYF
>TRBJ2-7|TRBV21-1|NA
CASSARQEQYF
>TRBJ2-2|TRBV6-2/TRBV6-3|NA
CASSLPVGRVNTGELFF
>TRBJ2-2|TRBV5-1|TRBD1
CASSLSRKGAYANTGELFF
>TRBJ2-1|TRBV10-3|NA
CAISELEREQFF
>TRBJ2-7|TRBV7-2|NA
CATAGVAYEQYF
>TRBJ1-5|TRBV29-1|TRBD1
CSVSGQGANQPQHF
>TRBJ2-3|TRBV29-1|NA
CSALDRPSDTQYF
>TRBJ2-3|TRBV28|TRBD2
CASSPHGGGRGTDTQYF
>TRBJ2-1|TRBV12-3/TRBV12-4|NA
CASRGPPIYNEQFF
>TRBJ2-1|TRBV7-2|NA
CASTPWYSLMRPNNEQFF
>TRBJ2-3|TRBV7-2|TRBD2
CASSLGPAGRPMVGTDTQYF
>TRBJ2-5|TRBV18|NA
CASSPNLQENQYF
>TRBJ2-7|TRBV20-1|TRBD1
CSLGQGGYEQYF
>TRBJ2-3|TRBV28|NA
CASSFTIWGRSDTQYF
>TRBJ1-2|TRBV3-1|TRBD1
CASSQFRGHGYTF
>TRBJ1-3|TRBV7-9|NA
CASSRTTGNTIYF
>TRBJ1-1|TRBV15|NA
CATSRDLGSTEAFF
>TRBJ2-7|TRBV2|NA
CASRLEGGSYEQYF
>TRBJ1-5|TRBV19|TRBD1
CASSIRDRSNQPQHF
>TRBJ2-3|TRBV30|NA
CAWSSGDSPTDTQYF
>TRBJ2-1|TRBV24-1|TRBD2
CATSDPTGGSYNEQFF
>TRBJ2-7|TRBV7-6|NA
CASSSHLSLYEQYF
>TRBJ2-3|TRBV12-3/TRBV12-4|NA
CASTSPSTDTQYF
>TRBJ1-1|TRBV27|TRBD1
CASSFQGARAEAFF
>TRBJ1-1|TRBV6-4|NA
CASRPQGTLNTEAFF
>TRBJ2-7|TRBV4-2|NA
CASSQPSLVSEQYF
>TRBJ1-2|TRBV9|TRBD1
CASSVDGQGRSYTF
>TRBJ1-2|TRBV6-1|NA
CASSPLQIGRWSF
>TRBJ2-5|TRBV9|TRBD2
CASSVEASGQETQYF